This T cell receptor beta chain was sequenced in a study of cytomegalovirus exposure and HLA in healthy donors. Study-level points and caveats: The authors enumerated 164 TCR beta chains as linked to cytomegalovirus. The majority of CMV-associated TCR beta chains were reported as apparently HLA-restricted in a later analysis. Within an earlier analysis, most TCR beta V segments proved productive either about 90% or about 30% of the time. Several of the most significant clusters appeared linked to common viral pathogens, based on a later analysis.

This CDR3 spans 16 amino acids. Looked up from germline, CDR1 is SEHNR and CDR2 is FQNEAQ (reference sequence). PCR used 60 Vbeta primers and 13 Jbeta primers. TCRdb's table, derived via immunoSEQ multiplex PCR, lists solely in-frame clones and lacks some. Found here are about 82,000 clones, around 77% of them singletons; the top ten hold approximately 3.2%. About this clone: Its antigen is currently unknown. The germline gene is not matched at one end of the junction; a read error may be the cause.

The sample was PBMCs. The TCR originated in a man in his fifties or sixties in good health and CMV-seronegative. The V call is TRBV7-9, the J call TRBJ2-7, with 7 nucleotides matching TRBD1. The CDR3 here is CSSSLLSTGPSYEQYF. CDR3 nucleotide sequence: TGTTCCAGCAGCTTACTGTCGACAGGGCCCTCCTACGAGCAGTACTTC.